The 26 T cell receptor beta chains below come from one sample, sequenced in a study of cytomegalovirus exposure and HLA in healthy donors. The PCR made use of 60 Vbeta and 13 Jbeta primers. This table comes from immunoSEQ multiplex PCR, and its TCRdb copy is limited to in-frame clones, with some not included. The data hold some 120,000 clones, with 77% observed a single time. Sequencing used PBMCs. The receptors were sampled from a man aged 18-30 years in good health and CMV-seropositive.

The V gene is TRBV2, the J gene TRBJ2-7, with 11 bases lining up with TRBD2. This CDR3 region has 15 residues. V shed 3 bases, J shed 4 bases, and the junction held 5 bases outside the gene matches. In germline, CDR1 is SNHLY, CDR2 FYNNEI. CDR3 protein: CASSEVAGGRYEQYF. The DNA of the CDR3 is TGTGCCAGCAGTGAGGTAGCGGGGGGGCGGTACGAGCAGTACTTC.

The V and J genes are TRBV6-5 and TRBJ1-4; the D gene is possibly TRBD1 (5 bases). V was pared by 8 bases and J by 11 bases, with 12 bases between. The germline V gene encodes CDR1 MNHEY and CDR2 SVGAGI. The CDR3 is made up of 11 amino acids. Here the CDR3 DNA reads TGTGCCAGCGGGTTAGGGGCGAAACTGTTTTTT. This translates into CASGLGAKLFF.

J is TRBJ1-1 and V is TRBV28, with 11 bases that match TRBD1. This CDR3 is 15 amino acids long. Germline V gives CDR1 MDHEN, CDR2 SYDVKM. V was clipped by 6 bases and J by 4 bases; unmatched bases: 7. CDR3 amino acids: CASRYTGTGGTEAFF. DNA of the CDR3: TGTGCCAGCAGATACACCGGGACAGGGGGCACTGAAGCTTTCTTT.

The chain joins TRBV5-1 to TRBJ2-7; possible D gene TRBD1, 5 bases. Trimming took 4 bases from V and 7 from J, leaving 18 bases between them. The CDR3 length is 14 residues. Per the germline V gene, CDR1 is SGHRS and CDR2 is YFSETQ. CDR3 in DNA: TGCGCCAGCAGCCAGATGATACAGGCCGGGGAGCAGTACTTC. Amino acids: CASSQMIQAGEQYF.

The rearrangement links TRBV6-6 to TRBJ2-1, with TRBD1 matching 7 bases. The junction had 6 bases not matched to a gene; V was cut back by 6 bases and J by 7 bases. Germline loops: CDR1 MNHNY, CDR2 SVGAGI (reference sequence). The CDR3 length is 13 residues. The CDR3 loop is CASRQDRKNEQFF. The DNA of the CDR3 is TGTGCCAGCAGACAGGACAGGAAGAATGAGCAGTTCTTC.

The rearrangement joins TRBV6-6 to TRBJ1-1; 7 positions agree with TRBD1. The CDR3 runs to 16 residues. Germline values: CDR1 MNHNY, CDR2 SVGAGI (reference sequence). V gave up 5 bases and J gave up 1 base; unmatched junction bases: 10. CDR3: CASSANEGAGNTEAFF. The CDR3 nucleotides read TGTGCCAGCAGTGCTAATGAGGGGGCTGGGAACACTGAAGCTTTCTTT.

The V gene is TRBV2, the J gene TRBJ2-5; possible D gene TRBD1, 6 bases. The DNA end lines up better with TRBJ2-7; the J call may be wrong. The CDR3 is made up of 14 amino acids. Germline CDR1 reads SNHLY; CDR2 reads FYNNEI. The CDR3 coding sequence is TGTGCCAGCAGTGATCCGACAGGTCCCTACGAGCAGTACTTC. It encodes CASSDPTGPYEQYF.

This chain connects TRBV29-1 to TRBJ1-2; D perhaps matches TRBD1 (5 bases). The V gene lost 1 base and the J gene lost 7 bases, with 25 bases spanning the gap. Germline CDR1 SQVTM, CDR2 ANQGSEA. This CDR3 contains 17 residues. CDR3: CSVEGLAQATDGPGYTF. In nucleotides, the CDR3 is TGCAGCGTTGAAGGGTTAGCACAGGCGACGGACGGGCCTGGCTACACCTTC.

This clone was observed a handful of times. The chain employs TRBV5-1 and TRBJ1-6, with D uncertain. CDR3 length: 16 amino acids. Trimming removed 0 bases at V and 5 bases at J, with 12 bases between. Germline CDR1 and CDR2: SGHRS and YFSETQ. CDR3 region: CASSLEPNSNNSPLHF. The CDR3 DNA follows: TGCGCCAGCAGCTTGGAACCAAACAGTAATAATTCACCCCTCCACTTT.

The rearrangement joins TRBV6-1 to TRBJ1-2; D perhaps matches TRBD1 (5 bases). The V gene lost 1 base and the J gene lost 2 bases, with 8 bases spanning the gap. Germline V gene data show CDR1 as MNHNS and CDR2 as SASEGT. The CDR3 sequence is 14 residues long. The CDR3 bases are TGTGCCAGCAGTGAAGTGACAGTAAACTATGGCTACACCTTC. Protein: CASSEVTVNYGYTF.

The V call is TRBV28, the J call TRBJ2-7, with 8 bases matching TRBD2. Looked up from germline, CDR1 is MDHEN and CDR2 is SYDVKM. The V gene end was trimmed by 7 bases and the J gene end by 4 bases; junction bases not matched to a gene: 9. The CDR3 sequence is 14 residues long. DNA for the CDR3: TGTGCCAGCACCCCGGGGGGGGCGATTTACGAGCAGTACTTC. It is translated as CASTPGGAIYEQYF.

This clone has just a few counts. The CDR3 coding sequence is TGTGCCAGCAGCTTCCGGGACTCCCCCAGCGGCTACACCTTC. This codes for CASSFRDSPSGYTF. V usage is TRBV7-2 and J usage is TRBJ1-2, with a tentative D call TRBD1 (5 bases). Per germline, CDR1 SGHTA and CDR2 FQGNSA. The CDR3 length is 14 residues. V gave up 3 bases and J gave up 8 bases, with 16 bases separating them.

The chain has TRBV27 and TRBJ2-7; 7 positions agree with TRBD2. The CDR3 contains 14 residues. V was pared by 2 bases and J by 5 bases, with 6 bases of the junction left unmatched. Germline assignment: CDR1 MNHEY and CDR2 SMNVEV (reference sequence). CDR3 sequence (DNA): TGTGCCAGCAGTTTACTGGCAGGGAGGGACGAGCAGTACTTC. Its protein product is CASSLLAGRDEQYF.

This chain links TRBV30 with TRBJ2-3, with 7 bases that match TRBD1. The CDR3 runs 14 residues. V shed 0 bases, J shed 4 bases, and the junction held 4 bases outside the gene matches. Germline CDR1 and CDR2: GTSNPN and SVGIG (reference sequence). The CDR3 DNA is TGTGCCTGGAGTGTACAGGGGTCTTCAGATACGCAGTATTTT. Amino acid sequence: CAWSVQGSSDTQYF.

This clone was picked up a small number of times. This rearrangement joins TRBV15 to TRBJ2-2; D remains ambiguous. Germline assignment: CDR1 LNHNV and CDR2 YYDKDF (reference sequence). Trimming took 0 bases from V and 0 from J, leaving 11 bases between them. CDR3 length: 17 amino acids. The CDR3 reads CATSREYINSNTGELFF. The DNA of the CDR3 is TGTGCCACCAGCAGAGAATATATAAATTCGAACACCGGGGAGCTGTTTTTT. Full variable domain (missing parts from reference TRBV15 and TRBJ2-2): DAMVIQNPRYQVTQFGKPVTLSCSQTLNHNVMYWYQQKSSQAPKLLFHYYDKDFNNEADTPDNFQSRRPNTSFCFLDIRSPGLGDTAMYLCATSREYINSNTGELFFGEGSRLTVL.

In this sample, this clone turned up a few times. An end of the junction differs from the germline gene, which may be a read error. The genes are TRBV5-4 and TRBJ2-7; a possible D gene is TRBD2 (5 bases). The germline CDR1 and CDR2 sequences are SGHNT and YYREEE (reference sequence). The length of the CDR3 is 13 residues. The chain's CDR3 is CASSFGVSHEQYF. As DNA, the CDR3 is TGTGCCAGCAGCTTCGGGGTCTCCCACGAGCAGTACTTC.

The gene calls are TRBV10-2 and TRBJ1-6; the match to TRBD1 covers 8 bases. The CDR3 has 14 residues. After removal of 8 bases from V and 7 bases from J, the junction contained 7 bases not matched to a gene. Germline loops: CDR1 WSHSY, CDR2 SAAADI. CDR3 DNA sequence: TGCGCCAGCGCCCTTGGGACAGGCAATTCACCCCTCCACTTT. Protein product: CASALGTGNSPLHF.

This chain joins TRBV29-1 and TRBJ1-2; D possibly corresponds to TRBD1 (5 bases). Trimming stripped 7 bases from V and 6 bases from J, with 12 bases between. This CDR3 spans 11 amino acids. CDR1 SQVTM and CDR2 ANQGSEA come from the germline V gene. CDR3 coding DNA: TGCAGCGCCGGACCCAGGGATGGCTACACCTTC. Translated: CSAGPRDGYTF.

V usage is TRBV6-1 and J usage is TRBJ1-6; D call uncertain. The germline V and J ends were trimmed by 0 bases and 2 bases, with 8 bases remaining between them. Looked up from germline, CDR1 is MNHNS and CDR2 is SASEGT. CDR3 size: 16 residues. The CDR3 DNA reads TGTGCCAGCAGTGAAGCCGGGTTCCCCTATAATTCACCCCTCCACTTT. Its translation: CASSEAGFPYNSPLHF.

The J gene is TRBJ1-1, the V gene TRBV19, with unresolved D. This CDR3 contains 14 residues. Trimming pared 5 bases from V and 0 bases from J, leaving 10 bases between. The V gene's germline CDR1 is LNHDA and CDR2 SQIVND (reference sequence). CDR3 residues: CASSALRMNTEAFF. The CDR3 coding sequence is TGTGCCAGTAGTGCCCTGAGGATGAACACTGAAGCTTTCTTT.

The CDR3 nucleotides are TGTGCCAGCCGGCGGGGGGGGAACACCGGGGAGCTGTTTTTT. This sequence encodes CASRRGGNTGELFF. The genes are TRBV13 and TRBJ2-2, with 9 bases that match TRBD2. Germline CDR1 is PRHDT and CDR2 is FYEKMQ (reference sequence). V dropped 8 bases and J dropped 1; count of bases not matched to a gene: 2. The CDR3 contains 14 residues.

This chain links TRBV27 with TRBJ2-7, with D maybe TRBD2 (6 bases). The CDR3 spans 14 residues. Trimming left V 3 bases short and J 1 base short, with 10 bases between. In germline, CDR1 is MNHEY, CDR2 SMNVEV (reference sequence). The CDR3 region is CASSLSGESYEQYF. The CDR3 nucleotides read TGTGCCAGCAGTTTGTCGGGGGAATCCTACGAGCAGTACTTC.

The chain has TRBV19 and TRBJ2-7, with 10 positions matching TRBD1. Germline loops: CDR1 LNHDA, CDR2 SQIVND (reference sequence). V dropped 5 bases and J dropped 6; count of bases not matched to a gene: 4. The CDR3 covers 13 residues. The CDR3 loop reads CASSAGTGAEQYF. The CDR3 DNA is TGTGCCAGTAGTGCCGGGACAGGGGCCGAGCAGTACTTC.

This chain uses TRBV25-1 with TRBJ2-1; no clear D. The CDR3 is 14 amino acids. The germline CDR1 and CDR2 sequences are MGHDK and SYGVNS. V lost 5 bases, J lost 2 bases, and 10 bases lay in between. In DNA form, the CDR3 reads TGTGCCAGCAGTATACGGGTTCCCTACAATGAGCAGTTCTTC. Its protein is CASSIRVPYNEQFF.

This clone was detected only once. The rearrangement uses TRBV5-1 and TRBJ1-2; D call uncertain. Trimming shortened V by 3 bases and J by 4 bases, and 10 bases separated the two germline ends. Per the germline V gene, CDR1 is SGHRS and CDR2 is YFSETQ. The CDR3 consists of 13 residues. CDR3 coding DNA: TGCGCCAGCAGCTCGAATGGAGCCTATGGCTACACCTTC. Translating gives CASSSNGAYGYTF.

J is TRBJ1-2 and V is TRBV7-6, with a weak D call TRBD1 (5 bases). This CDR3 has 12 amino acids. Trimming pared 6 bases from V and 8 bases from J, leaving 13 bases between. Germline V gene lookup returns CDR1 SGHVS and CDR2 FNYEAQ. CDR3 protein: CASSRGGWGYTF. In DNA, the CDR3 is TGTGCCAGCAGTCGGGGGGGGTGGGGCTACACCTTC.